This T cell receptor (beta chain) is from a study of molecular identifiers for immune sequencing clone quantification (dated by TCRdb to the late 2010s). Regarding the research as a whole: For a replicate experiment, the RNA from either 20,000 or 100,000 naive CD8 T cells was divided into five aliquots, and four of those aliquots went on to sequencing. The study was a methods study using CD8 T cells to benchmark molecular-identifier clustering-based TCR repertoire sequencing (MIDCIRS) and TCR RNA copy counting. Beyond this particular receptor, the publication reports: Even against a background of 850,000 to 1,000,000 naive CD8 T cells, spiked-in Jurkat TCR RNA amounting to a single cell's worth was reported to be detectable. Naive libraries contained spiked-in Jurkat TCR RNA (roughly 10 copies' worth), which is not part of the donor repertoire. Clones above 20 RNA copies held over 99% of molecules in CMV-specific effector cells but under 1% in naive cells. When barcode sub-clustering was not used, chimeric consensus sequences inflated TCR diversity, with chimeras reaching as high as 47%. Identical TCR molecules sharing a barcode could cause highly expanded clone sizes to be underestimated. Approximately 3.1 recovered TCR RNA copies per cell were obtained by modeling, versus roughly 10 by digital PCR, implying a capture efficiency of 25% to 30%.

Naive CD8 T cell libraries were made from about 20,000 to 1,000,000 sorted cells using 10%, 30% or 50% of purified RNA. Naive CD8 T cells, defined as CD8+CD4-CCR7+CD45RA+, were FACS-sorted into RLT Plus buffer on a BD FACSAria II. To test detection sensitivity, Jurkat RNA equal to fewer than 13 TCR copies was added to samples of roughly 18,000-1,100,000 naive CD8 T cells. Enrichment of CD8 T cells was performed with RosetteSep CD8+ T Cell Enrichment Cocktail and Ficoll-Paque, after which ACK red cell lysis was carried out. Libraries were built with PCR. Sequenced on an Illumina HiSeq 4000. Bulk TCR libraries were prepared as previously described, using TCR primers listed in Table S5. Total RNA was purified with the Qiagen AllPrep DNA/RNA kit. Before analysis, reads from multiple sequencing runs of the same library were pooled. Concerning the study's data processing: Reads were retained only if their TCR constant sequence matched exactly, and those retained reads were trimmed to 150 nt and grouped according to their 12-nt molecular barcodes. Within each barcode group, reads were sub-clustered at a 15% Levenshtein threshold, and quality-weighted consensus sequences were built per RNA molecule. Non-functional sequences were discarded, and so were lower-count sequences lying one edit away from another sequence. On the basis of fitting two negative binomial distributions, barcode sub-clusters with fewer than 20% of the maximum read count were discarded. The public reads were quality trimmed at Q25 with fastp and then assembled into clones with MiXCR by TCRdb, keeping productive beta chains. One record per CDR3 amino acid sequence lists the most common genes and DNA. TCRdb, not the original authors, processed these V and J calls. The sample table holds tens of thousands of distinct CDR3 sequences, of which around 20% were seen once. The top ten hold 1.4% of the sample.

A distance of 15 bases separates the germline ends of V and J, which lose 5 bases and 6 bases respectively. Reading the germline V gene (reference sequence) gives CDR1 SEHNR and CDR2 FQNEAQ. Counted from cysteine to phenylalanine, this CDR3 has 14 amino acids. The entry retains the CDR3 DNA only, 42 bases that are in frame from base 1. The table lists this clonotype with many counts. Its antigen specificity is not known. No qualities accompany the bases; no much larger clone lies one base away. This TCR was sampled from a human donor in good health. Some libraries in this study had Jurkat cell RNA spiked in. The sequence links TRBV7-9 to TRBJ2-3, and the D gene may be TRBD2, 5 bases matching. The specimen sequenced was naive CD8+ T cells from blood, with Jurkat cell RNA spiked in. Sample cell subset or site, as interpreted from the label and publication: FACS-sorted CD8+CD4-CCR7+CD45RA+ naive T cells. The DNA sequence is given as TGTGCCAGCAGCCCTAGCACTTCCATTGATACGCAGTATTTT. The encoded protein is CASSPSTSIDTQYF.